One and the same sample provided the 2 T cell receptor beta chains below, sequenced in a study of T cell responses to AZD1222 COVID-19 vaccine (dated by TCRdb to the early 2020s). The intended sense of this specimen's time point label: baseline before first vaccination. Library method: the immunoSEQ multiplex PCR assay. Imported from immuneACCESS, the table was reduced by TCRdb to in-frame sequences with V and J called. These copies leave out some clones; in studies compared against another copy, an unresolved V gene accounts for under half, and the cause of the remainder is not known. The sample includes 150,000 or so clones, with approximately 90% observed a single time. Of the sample, about 4.5% falls within the top ten clones. Specimen: peripheral blood, collected on day 0 of AZD1222 vaccination. The receptors derive from an adult in good health.

This sequence joins TRBV30 and TRBJ2-7, with unresolved D. Trimming left V 3 bases short and J 3 bases short, with 15 bases between. The germline CDR1 and CDR2 sequences are GTSNPN and SVGIG (reference sequence). This CDR3 has 14 residues. CDR3 in amino acids: CAWSRSVGDYEQYF. The CDR3 region has the DNA TGTGCCTGGAGCCGGAGCGTCGGAGACTACGAGCAGTACTTC.

The chain carries TRBV9 and TRBJ2-3; the D call may be TRBD1 or TRBD2 (6 bases each). Per germline, CDR1 SGDLS and CDR2 YYNGEE. V gave up 3 bases and J gave up 5 bases, with 13 bases separating them. This CDR3 has 14 amino acids. Here the CDR3 reads CASSAGARGDTQYF. In DNA, the CDR3 is TGTGCCAGCAGCGCGGGGGCGAGGGGAGATACGCAGTATTTT.